A selection of T cell receptor beta chains follows, all from one sample in a study of Ad26.COV2.S vaccination and SARS-CoV-2 variants. Here immunoSEQ multiplex PCR was the method, and the copy in TCRdb shows in-frame clones only, minus some. The table shows roughly 380,000 clones, with roughly 90% occurring only once. The material sequenced was peripheral blood, taken in a trial of Ad26.COV2.S vaccine versus placebo. The receptors originated from a person between 18 and 59 years old who received the Ad26.COV2.S COVID-19 vaccine or a placebo. Each CDR3 is given with its conserved first and last residue. A D gene is named only where the DNA matches it firmly. Size is stated for part of the rows, as once, few or many counts, or as a class when the clone is expanded.

clone_size	v_call	j_call	d_call	cdr3_nt	cdr3_aa
-	TRBV5-1	TRBJ2-2	-	TGCGCCAGCAGCTTCCCCCTTCCCGGGCAAAAGAACACCGGGGAGCTGTTTTTT	CASSFPLPGQKNTGELFF
-	TRBV7-6	TRBJ1-2	-	TGTGCCAGCAGCTTAGGGACAGCTAACTATGGCTACACCTTC	CASSLGTANYGYTF
-	TRBV6-2/TRBV6-3	TRBJ1-5	-	TGTGCCAGCAGTTACAGTAATCCTGCCCAGCCCCAGCATTTT	CASSYSNPAQPQHF
-	TRBV28	TRBJ1-2	TRBD1	TGTGCCAGCAGTTCGGACAGGGGCATTAACTATGGCTACACCTTC	CASSSDRGINYGYTF
-	TRBV7-8	TRBJ1-5	TRBD1	TGTGCCAGCAGCGCTAGAGAGGGATCCGGGGACAGGGGGCGCCGGCAGCCCCAGCATTTT	CASSAREGSGDRGRRQPQHF
-	TRBV27	TRBJ2-7	-	TGTGCCAGCAGTCCGCTACCCCAAAGTGTTTCCTACGAGCAGTACTTC	CASSPLPQSVSYEQYF
-	TRBV28	TRBJ2-7	-	TGTGCCAGCAGTTTTAGTAGGCTCTACGAGCAGTACTTC	CASSFSRLYEQYF
-	TRBV4-1	TRBJ2-7	TRBD1	TGCGCCAGCCGTCCTGTGGGGACAGGGTCCTACGAGCAGTACTTC	CASRPVGTGSYEQYF
-	TRBV4-3	TRBJ2-3	-	TGCGCCAGCAGCCAAGATGGCAGGGCGCTAACAGATACGCAGTATTTT	CASSQDGRALTDTQYF
-	TRBV7-9	TRBJ1-6	TRBD1	TGTGCCAGCAGCCCCAGGGACAGGGTGAATTCACCCCTCCACTTT	CASSPRDRVNSPLHF
-	TRBV4-1	TRBJ2-2	TRBD2	TGCGCCAGCAGCCTACGGGCGGGGGGGGATGGACAGGCCGGGGAGCTGTTTTTT	CASSLRAGGDGQAGELFF
-	TRBV7-9	TRBJ2-3	TRBD1	TGTGCCAGCAGCCCTCGGACAGGGTGGGATACGCAGTATTTT	CASSPRTGWDTQYF
-	TRBV19	TRBJ2-7	TRBD2	TGTGCCACCGCAGCGGGGGCAAGCTCCTACGAGCAGTACTTC	CATAAGASSYEQYF
once	TRBV18	TRBJ1-4	-	TGTGCCAGCTTGACAGCAACTAATGAAAAACTGTTTTTT	CASLTATNEKLFF
-	TRBV7-2	TRBJ2-7	TRBD1	TGTGCCAGCAGCTTACCGGGACAGGGGGTCGAGCAGTACTTC	CASSLPGQGVEQYF
-	TRBV5-1	TRBJ2-6	-	TGCGCCAGCAGCTTGGAAGGTTCCGGGGCCAACGTCCTGACTTTC	CASSLEGSGANVLTF
-	TRBV3-1/TRBV3-2	TRBJ1-2	TRBD1	TGTGCCAGCAGCCAAGAACTCTTAGGGACAGGTCTCTATGGCTACACCTTC	CASSQELLGTGLYGYTF
-	TRBV5-1	TRBJ1-6	-	TGCGCCAGCAGCGAAGGGGTCGACTGGGGAAATTCACCCCTCCACTTT	CASSEGVDWGNSPLHF
-	TRBV6-5	TRBJ2-1	TRBD1	TGTGCCAGCAGCCGGGGACAGCTCCGATACAATGAGCAGTTCTTC	CASSRGQLRYNEQFF
-	TRBV11-3	TRBJ2-7	-	TGTGCCAGCAGCAGGGGGTTGGACGAGCAGTACTTC	CASSRGLDEQYF
-	TRBV5-1	TRBJ2-2	-	TGCGCCAGCAGCTTGGTACAGGCAAACACCGGGGAGCTGTTTTTT	CASSLVQANTGELFF
-	TRBV14	TRBJ1-1	-	TGTGCCAGCAGCCAATTCCCTCGTGAAATGAACACTGAAGCTTTCTTT	CASSQFPREMNTEAFF
-	TRBV7-8	TRBJ2-7	TRBD2	TGTGCCAGCAGCGACGTTCTGGGGGGGGAACTCTACGAGCAGTACTTC	CASSDVLGGELYEQYF
-	TRBV11-2	TRBJ2-3	-	TGTGCCAGCAGCTTCAGGCGGACAAACACAGATACGCAGTATTTT	CASSFRRTNTDTQYF
-	TRBV11-2	TRBJ2-7	-	TGTGCCAGCAGCCTACAATACGAGCAGTACTTC	CASSLQYEQYF
-	TRBV19	TRBJ1-5	-	TGTGCCAGCCACGGGGGAGGGTCTGTGGATCAGCCCCAGCATTTT	CASHGGGSVDQPQHF
-	TRBV5-4	TRBJ1-5	-	TGTGCCAGCAGCCTGGGTCCTCTTGGCGGTCAGCCCCAGCATTTT	CASSLGPLGGQPQHF
-	TRBV12-3/TRBV12-4	TRBJ1-5	-	TGTGCCAGCAGTTTCTCAGGGGACCAGCCCCAGCATTTT	CASSFSGDQPQHF
few	TRBV11-2	TRBJ1-6	-	TGTGCCAGCAGCTTAGGACGCTATAGTTCACCCCTCCACTTT	CASSLGRYSSPLHF
-	TRBV4-1	TRBJ1-4	-	TGCGCCAGCAGCCAACTTCCGGGCCTTAATGAAAAACTGTTTTTT	CASSQLPGLNEKLFF
-	TRBV2	TRBJ1-5	-	TGTGCCAGCAGTGACCTCAGGGGAAATCAGCCCCAGCATTTT	CASSDLRGNQPQHF
-	TRBV9	TRBJ2-4	TRBD1	TGTGCCAGCAGCGTAGGAGGGGACAGTAAAAACATTCAGTACTTC	CASSVGGDSKNIQYF
-	TRBV28	TRBJ1-2	TRBD1	TGTGCCAGCAGTTCAGGGTGGGGACAGGAATTTAACTATGGCTACACCTTC	CASSSGWGQEFNYGYTF
-	TRBV7-8	TRBJ1-2	TRBD1	TGTGCCAGCAGCCTTGGGACAGGGTACGATGGCTACACCTTC	CASSLGTGYDGYTF
-	TRBV6-2/TRBV6-3	TRBJ2-3	TRBD1	TGTGCCAGCAGCAAAGCCCCCGGGACAGGGAAGTTTAGGACAGATACGCAGTATTTT	CASSKAPGTGKFRTDTQYF
-	TRBV24-1	TRBJ2-7	-	TGTGCCACCAGTGAAGAAGGAGACCGCGGGAAGCAGTACTTC	CATSEEGDRGKQYF
-	TRBV12-5	TRBJ2-1	TRBD1	TGTGCTAGTGGCCCGGGACAGGGTGTAGACAATGAGCAGTTCTTC	CASGPGQGVDNEQFF
-	TRBV7-8	TRBJ1-4	-	TGTGCCAGCAGGGTCAATAATGAAAAACTGTTTTTT	CASRVNNEKLFF
once	TRBV4-1	TRBJ1-4	-	TGCGCCAGCAGGCCTCTCGGCTCTAATGAAAAACTGTTTTTT	CASRPLGSNEKLFF
-	TRBV7-9	TRBJ2-7	-	TGTGCCAGCAGCTTGGTAGATATTACCTACGAGCAGTACTTC	CASSLVDITYEQYF
-	TRBV7-9	TRBJ2-3	-	TGTGCCAGCAGCCCGACTGGCGGGATTAGCACAGATACGCAGTATTTT	CASSPTGGISTDTQYF
-	TRBV5-8	TRBJ2-3	TRBD1	TGTGCCACCAGACAGGGGGGCACAGATACGCAGTATTTT	CATRQGGTDTQYF
-	TRBV5-6	TRBJ2-1	-	TGTGCCAGCAGTTTCGCGTGGAATGAGCAGTTCTTC	CASSFAWNEQFF
-	TRBV19	TRBJ1-2	-	TGTGCCAGTAGTATAACAGGCCGGAATGGCTACACCTTC	CASSITGRNGYTF
once	TRBV28	TRBJ1-4	TRBD1	TGTGCCAGCCTGACAGGGTTCGGAAAACTGTTTTTT	CASLTGFGKLFF
-	TRBV6-2/TRBV6-3	TRBJ2-7	-	TGTGCCAGCAGTTACTCAGGGGACGAGCAGTACTTC	CASSYSGDEQYF
-	TRBV7-2	TRBJ2-7	-	TGTGCCAGCAGCACCCACGGAACAGGCTCCTACGAGCAGTACTTC	CASSTHGTGSYEQYF
once	TRBV7-2	TRBJ2-7	-	TGTGCCAGCAGCTTAGCTTTTAGGTGGGAGCAGTACTTC	CASSLAFRWEQYF
-	TRBV9	TRBJ1-4	TRBD1	TGTGCCAGCAGCGTCCAGGGGGCTTCTAATGAAAAACTGTTTTTT	CASSVQGASNEKLFF
-	TRBV9	TRBJ2-7	TRBD2	TGTGCCAGCAGCGAGACGGGGGGTGGATACGAGCAGTACTTC	CASSETGGGYEQYF
-	TRBV7-8	TRBJ2-6	-	TGTGCCAGCAGCTTAGGGGGTACTGGGGCCAACGTCCTGACTTTC	CASSLGGTGANVLTF
few	TRBV4-2	TRBJ2-1	-	TGTGCCAGCAGCCAAGATCAGGGGACTTCGACCTACAATGAGCAGTTCTTC	CASSQDQGTSTYNEQFF
-	TRBV9	TRBJ2-3	-	TGTGCCAGCAGCGTACAGCCCGCCCGAAGTTTTCGCACAGATACGCAGTATTTT	CASSVQPARSFRTDTQYF
-	TRBV19	TRBJ1-5	-	TGTGCCAGTAGTCTTACCCCGGAGCCCCAGCATTTT	CASSLTPEPQHF
once	TRBV3-1/TRBV3-2	TRBJ1-2	TRBD1	TGTGCCAGCAGCCTATCCGGGACAGGGGGCTTGGGCTACACCTTC	CASSLSGTGGLGYTF
-	TRBV6-4	TRBJ1-1	-	TGTGCCAGCAGTGAGACAGGGAACACTGAAGCTTTCTTT	CASSETGNTEAFF
many	TRBV6-5	TRBJ1-2	-	TGTGCCAGCAGGAAGGCCCTAGATGGATATGGCTACACCTTC	CASRKALDGYGYTF
-	TRBV13	TRBJ2-1	-	TGTGCCAGCAGCTTACAGCGCACCTCCTACAATGAGCAGTTCTTC	CASSLQRTSYNEQFF